This T cell receptor beta chain was observed in a study of early T cells in non-severe SARS-CoV-2 infection. Study-level information: Unpaired chains resulted from sequencing bulk RNA of unsorted whole blood. Study-level results: The matching step, a VDJdb search, favored anti-spike CD8 responses and missed private and CD4 specificities.

Worth noting for this clonotype: Its specificity is unknown.

cDNA molecules, individually, were tagged with unique molecular identifiers. TCRdb itself ran the 5' RACE reads through MiXCR, one entry per CDR3 protein. This table holds tens of thousands of distinct CDR3 sequences, roughly an eighth found once. CDR1 and CDR2 from the germline V gene are SGHRS and YFSETQ. Trimming pared 1 base from V and 2 bases from J, leaving 5 bases between. The CDR3 spans 13 residues. The chain carries TRBV5-1 and TRBJ2-3; D gene uncertain. The sample comprised whole blood. This receptor was taken from an adult who was a healthcare worker with PCR-confirmed SARS-CoV-2 infection or an uninfected control (not recorded which). For the CDR3, the DNA is TGCGCCAGCAGCTTGAGTCCCACAGATACGCAGTATTTT. Its protein product is CASSLSPTDTQYF.